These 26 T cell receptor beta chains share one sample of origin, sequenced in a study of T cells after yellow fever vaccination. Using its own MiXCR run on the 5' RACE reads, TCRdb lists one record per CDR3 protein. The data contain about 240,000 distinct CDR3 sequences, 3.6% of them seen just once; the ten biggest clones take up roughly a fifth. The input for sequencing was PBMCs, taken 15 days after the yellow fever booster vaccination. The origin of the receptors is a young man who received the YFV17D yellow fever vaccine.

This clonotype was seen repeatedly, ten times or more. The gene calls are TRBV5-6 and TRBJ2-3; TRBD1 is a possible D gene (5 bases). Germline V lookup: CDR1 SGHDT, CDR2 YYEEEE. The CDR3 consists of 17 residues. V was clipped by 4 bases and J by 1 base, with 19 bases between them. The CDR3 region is CASSPPKGWVGTDTQYF. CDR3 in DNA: TGTGCCAGCAGCCCCCCCAAGGGGTGGGTCGGCACAGATACGCAGTATTTT.

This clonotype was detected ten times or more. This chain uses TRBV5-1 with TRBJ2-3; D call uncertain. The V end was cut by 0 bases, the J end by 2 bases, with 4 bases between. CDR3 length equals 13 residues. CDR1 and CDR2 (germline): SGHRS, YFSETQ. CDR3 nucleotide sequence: TGCGCCAGCAGCTTGGGGGACACAGATACGCAGTATTTT. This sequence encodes CASSLGDTDTQYF.

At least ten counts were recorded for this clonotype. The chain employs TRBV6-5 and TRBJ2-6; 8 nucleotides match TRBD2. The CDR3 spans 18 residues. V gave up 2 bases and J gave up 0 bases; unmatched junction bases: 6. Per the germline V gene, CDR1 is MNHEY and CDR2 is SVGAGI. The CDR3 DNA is TGTGCCAGCAGTTACGATACGGGGGGGAGCTCTGGGGCCAACGTCCTGACTTTC. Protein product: CASSYDTGGSSGANVLTF.

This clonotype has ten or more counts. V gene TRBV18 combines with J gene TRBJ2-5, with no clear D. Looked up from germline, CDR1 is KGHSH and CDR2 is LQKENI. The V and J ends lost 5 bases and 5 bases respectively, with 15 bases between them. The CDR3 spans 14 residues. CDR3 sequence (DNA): TGTGCCAGCTCATCTCGGGTCTTCCGGGAGACCCAGTACTTC. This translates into CASSSRVFRETQYF.

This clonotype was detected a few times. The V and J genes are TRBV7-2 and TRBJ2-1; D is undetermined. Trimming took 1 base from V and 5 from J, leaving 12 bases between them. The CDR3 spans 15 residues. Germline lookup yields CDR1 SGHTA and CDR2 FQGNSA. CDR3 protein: CASSLGPTGHNEQFF. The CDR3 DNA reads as TGTGCCAGCAGCTTAGGGCCGACTGGACACAATGAGCAGTTCTTC.

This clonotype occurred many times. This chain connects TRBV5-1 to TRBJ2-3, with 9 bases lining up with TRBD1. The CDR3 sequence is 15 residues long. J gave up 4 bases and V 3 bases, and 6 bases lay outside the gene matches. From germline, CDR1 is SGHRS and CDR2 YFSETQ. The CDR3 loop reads CASSYIQGAPDTQYF. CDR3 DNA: TGCGCCAGCAGCTATATACAGGGGGCCCCAGATACGCAGTATTTT.

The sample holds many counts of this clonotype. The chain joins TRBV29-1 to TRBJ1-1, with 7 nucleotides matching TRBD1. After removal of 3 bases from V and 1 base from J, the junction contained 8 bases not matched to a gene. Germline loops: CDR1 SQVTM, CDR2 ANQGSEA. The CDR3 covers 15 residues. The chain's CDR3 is CSVEGLTGANTEAFF. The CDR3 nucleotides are TGCAGCGTTGAGGGACTTACAGGGGCGAACACTGAAGCTTTCTTT.

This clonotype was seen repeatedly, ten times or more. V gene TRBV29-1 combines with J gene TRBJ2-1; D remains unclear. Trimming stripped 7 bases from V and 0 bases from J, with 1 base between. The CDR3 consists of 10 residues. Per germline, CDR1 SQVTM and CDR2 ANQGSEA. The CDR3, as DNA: TGCAGCGGCTCCTACAATGAGCAGTTCTTC. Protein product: CSGSYNEQFF.

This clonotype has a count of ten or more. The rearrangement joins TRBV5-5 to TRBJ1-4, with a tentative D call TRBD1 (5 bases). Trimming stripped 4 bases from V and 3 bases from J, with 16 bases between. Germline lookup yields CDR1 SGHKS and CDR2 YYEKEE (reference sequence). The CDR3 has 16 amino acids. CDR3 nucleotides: TGTGCCAGCAGCGCCCAAGGGGCCCTGGCTAATGAAAAACTGTTTTTT. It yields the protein CASSAQGALANEKLFF.

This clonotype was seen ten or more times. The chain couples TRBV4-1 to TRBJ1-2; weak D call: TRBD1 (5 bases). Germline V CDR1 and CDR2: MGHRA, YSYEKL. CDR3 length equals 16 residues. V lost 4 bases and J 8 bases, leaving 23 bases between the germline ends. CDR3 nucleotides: TGCGCCAGCAGCCGCAACCCGGGACGGAGTAATACAGGCTACACCTTC. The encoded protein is CASSRNPGRSNTGYTF.

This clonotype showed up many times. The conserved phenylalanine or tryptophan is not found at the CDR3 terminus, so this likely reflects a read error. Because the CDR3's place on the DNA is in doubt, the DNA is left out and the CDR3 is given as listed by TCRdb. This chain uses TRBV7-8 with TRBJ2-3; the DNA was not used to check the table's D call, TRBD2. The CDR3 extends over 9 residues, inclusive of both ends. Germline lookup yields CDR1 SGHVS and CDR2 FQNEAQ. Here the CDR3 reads CASSHPGAS.

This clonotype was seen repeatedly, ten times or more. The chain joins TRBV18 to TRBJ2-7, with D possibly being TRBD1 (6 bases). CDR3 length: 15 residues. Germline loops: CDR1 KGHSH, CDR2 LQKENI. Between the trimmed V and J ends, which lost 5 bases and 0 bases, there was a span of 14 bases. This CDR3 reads CASSRGGPGSYEQYV. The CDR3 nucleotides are TGTGCCAGCTCAAGAGGGGGACCAGGCTCCTACGAGCAGTACGTC.

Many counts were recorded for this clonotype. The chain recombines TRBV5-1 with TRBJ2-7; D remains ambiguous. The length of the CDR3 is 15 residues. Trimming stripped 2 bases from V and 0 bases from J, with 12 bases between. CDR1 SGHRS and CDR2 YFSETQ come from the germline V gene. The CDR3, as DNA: TGCGCCAGCAGCTTCGGTGGGCTGAGCTCCTACGAGCAGTACTTC. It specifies CASSFGGLSSYEQYF.

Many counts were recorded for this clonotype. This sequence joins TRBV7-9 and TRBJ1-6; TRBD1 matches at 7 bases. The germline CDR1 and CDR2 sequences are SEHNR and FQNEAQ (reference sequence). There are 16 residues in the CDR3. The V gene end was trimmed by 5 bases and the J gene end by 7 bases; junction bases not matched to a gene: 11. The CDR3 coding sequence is TGTGCCAGCAGCGCCTCCGGGACAGCTTCAAATTCACCCCTCCACTTT. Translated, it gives CASSASGTASNSPLHF.

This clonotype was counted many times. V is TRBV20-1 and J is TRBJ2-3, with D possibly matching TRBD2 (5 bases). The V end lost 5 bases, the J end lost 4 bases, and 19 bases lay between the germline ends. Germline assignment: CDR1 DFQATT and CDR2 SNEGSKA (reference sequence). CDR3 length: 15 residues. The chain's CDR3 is CSAPDYRALADTQYF. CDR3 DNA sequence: TGCAGTGCTCCCGACTACCGAGCACTCGCAGATACGCAGTATTTT.

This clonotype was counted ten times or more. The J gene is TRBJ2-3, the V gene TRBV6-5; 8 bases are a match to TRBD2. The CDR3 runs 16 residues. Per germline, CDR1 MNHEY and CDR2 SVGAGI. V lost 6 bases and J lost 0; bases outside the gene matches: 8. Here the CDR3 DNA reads TGTGCCAGCAGCACTCTGACTAGCGCGAGCACAGATACGCAGTATTTT. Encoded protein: CASSTLTSASTDTQYF.

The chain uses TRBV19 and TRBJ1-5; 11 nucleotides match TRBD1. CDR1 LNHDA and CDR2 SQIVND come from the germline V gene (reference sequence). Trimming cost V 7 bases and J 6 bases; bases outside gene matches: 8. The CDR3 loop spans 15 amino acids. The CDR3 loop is CASKIMGQGGQPQHF. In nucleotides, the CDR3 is TGTGCCAGTAAAATAATGGGACAGGGGGGTCAGCCCCAGCATTTT.

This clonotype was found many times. CDR3 amino acids: CASSLTPLTGLHTDTQYF. CDR3 DNA: TGTGCCAGCAGCTTAACCCCCCTGACAGGGTTGCACACAGATACGCAGTATTTT. V and J are TRBV7-9 and TRBJ2-3; TRBD1 aligns across 7 bases. The CDR3 is 18 residues long. J lost 2 bases, V lost 2 bases, and 13 bases had no gene match. The germline V gene encodes CDR1 SEHNR and CDR2 FQNEAQ (reference sequence).

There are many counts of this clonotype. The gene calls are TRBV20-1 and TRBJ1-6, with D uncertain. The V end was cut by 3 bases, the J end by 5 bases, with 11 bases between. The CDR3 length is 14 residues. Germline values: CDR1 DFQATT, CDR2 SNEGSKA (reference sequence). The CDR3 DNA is TGCAGTGCTAGTGCGACGGACGATAATTCACCCCTCCACTTT. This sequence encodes CSASATDDNSPLHF.

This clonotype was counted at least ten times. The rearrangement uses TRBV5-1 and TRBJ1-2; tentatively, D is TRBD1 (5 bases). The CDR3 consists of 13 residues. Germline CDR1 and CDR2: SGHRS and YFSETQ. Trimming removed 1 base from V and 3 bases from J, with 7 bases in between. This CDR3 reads CASSLLGHYGYTF. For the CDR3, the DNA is TGCGCCAGCAGCTTGCTGGGACACTATGGCTACACCTTC.

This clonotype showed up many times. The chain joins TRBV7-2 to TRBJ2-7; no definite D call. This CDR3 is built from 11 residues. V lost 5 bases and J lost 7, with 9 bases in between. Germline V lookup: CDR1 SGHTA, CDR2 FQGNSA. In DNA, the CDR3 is TGTGCCAGCAGCGCCAAGAGGGAGCAGTACTTC. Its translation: CASSAKREQYF.

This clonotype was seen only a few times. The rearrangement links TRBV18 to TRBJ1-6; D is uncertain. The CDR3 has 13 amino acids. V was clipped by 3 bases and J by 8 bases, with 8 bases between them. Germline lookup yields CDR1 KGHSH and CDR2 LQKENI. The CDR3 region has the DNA TGTGCCAGCTCACCGGGTATGGATTCACCCCTCCACTTT. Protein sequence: CASSPGMDSPLHF.

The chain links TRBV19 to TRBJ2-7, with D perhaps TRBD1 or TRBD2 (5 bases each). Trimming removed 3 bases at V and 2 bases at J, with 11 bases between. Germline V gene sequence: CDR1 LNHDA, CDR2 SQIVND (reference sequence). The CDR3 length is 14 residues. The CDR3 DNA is TGTGCCAGTAGTATTCCGGGGCCACCCTACGAGCAGTACTTC. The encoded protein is CASSIPGPPYEQYF.

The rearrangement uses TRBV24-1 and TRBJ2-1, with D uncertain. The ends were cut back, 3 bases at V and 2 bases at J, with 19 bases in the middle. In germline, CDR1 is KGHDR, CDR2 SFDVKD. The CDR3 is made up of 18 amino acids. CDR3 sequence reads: CATSDPRASLGAYNEQFF. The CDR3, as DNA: TGTGCCACCAGTGATCCCCGTGCGTCCCTTGGGGCCTACAATGAGCAGTTCTTC.

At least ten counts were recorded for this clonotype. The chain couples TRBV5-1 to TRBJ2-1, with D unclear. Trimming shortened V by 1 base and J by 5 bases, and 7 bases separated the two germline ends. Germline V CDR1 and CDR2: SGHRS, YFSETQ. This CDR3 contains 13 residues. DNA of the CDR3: TGCGCCAGCAGCTTGAATACCGACAATGAGCAGTTCTTC. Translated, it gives CASSLNTDNEQFF.

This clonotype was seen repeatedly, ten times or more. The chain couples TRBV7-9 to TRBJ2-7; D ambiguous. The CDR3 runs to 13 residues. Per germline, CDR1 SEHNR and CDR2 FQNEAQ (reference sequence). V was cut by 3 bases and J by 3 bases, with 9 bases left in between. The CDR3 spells CASSLTSVYEQYF. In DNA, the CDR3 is TGTGCCAGCAGCTTGACGTCGGTCTACGAGCAGTACTTC.